Following are 32 T cell receptor beta chains from one sample sequenced in a study of vaccination and CD4 T cells after COVID-19. Antigen specificity for these receptors is unknown. The sample's time point: late sampling 161 to 241 days after vaccination in a few convalescent patients. Sample treatment: roughly 11-day PBMC culture with coronavirus spike peptide pools or control peptides (ViraFEST assay). Oncomine TCR Beta short-read sequencing was applied to DNA from cultured CD4+ T cells. One entry per CDR3 protein, called by TCRdb with MiXCR from the PCR reads. Seen here are over 20,000 distinct CDR3 sequences, roughly two fifths observed once, and the top ten hold about 27%. This sample comprised CD4+ T cells from blood, cultured in vitro, obtained about 7 months after SARS-CoV-2 vaccination. The receptor set was obtained from a human donor who had recovered from COVID-19.

A few counts support this clonotype. The chain is built from TRBV7-2 and TRBJ2-3, with D perhaps TRBD2 (5 bases). In germline, CDR1 is SGHTA, CDR2 FQGNSA. The CDR3 is made up of 14 amino acids. V dropped 0 bases and J dropped 1 base, with 5 bases sitting between them. The CDR3 coding sequence is TGTGCCAGCAGCTTAGCTAGCGGCACAGATACGCAGTATTTT. Translated, it gives CASSLASGTDTQYF. Filled out from reference TRBV7-2 and TRBJ2-3, the complete variable domain reads GAGVSQSPSNKVTEKGKDVELRCDPISGHTALYWYRQSLGQGLEFLIYFQGNSAPDKSGLPSDRFSAERTGGSVSTLTIQRTQQEDSAVYLCASSLASGTDTQYFGPGTRLTVL.

The chain uses TRBV6-1 and TRBJ2-7; weak D call: TRBD2 (5 bases). Trimming pared 3 bases from V and 2 bases from J, leaving 17 bases between. This CDR3 is built from 16 residues. From germline, CDR1 is MNHNS and CDR2 SASEGT. CDR3 in DNA: TGTGCCAGCAGTGACACCGGACTGCCACAGCCCTACGAGCAGTACTTC. It is translated as CASSDTGLPQPYEQYF.

This clonotype appeared a few times. The chain has TRBV7-2 and TRBJ1-1; 10 nucleotides match TRBD1. Per germline, CDR1 SGHTA and CDR2 FQGNSA. CDR3 size: 15 residues. Trimming cost V 4 bases and J 5 bases; bases outside gene matches: 7. CDR3 nucleotide sequence: TGTGCCAGCAGCTCTAGGACAGGGGGTGGGACTGAAGCTTTCTTT. Protein: CASSSRTGGGTEAFF.

The chain joins TRBV7-9 to TRBJ1-1, with a tentative D call TRBD1 (5 bases). The CDR3 runs 14 residues. Trimming took 1 base from V and 9 from J, leaving 15 bases between them. The germline gives CDR1 SEHNR, CDR2 FQNEAQ (reference sequence). CDR3 protein: CASSLGGVTMKAFF. The CDR3 coding sequence is TGTGCCAGCAGCTTAGGAGGGGTGACGATGAAAGCTTTCTTT.

The rearrangement uses TRBV11-3 and TRBJ2-3; 10 bases agree with TRBD2. The V gene end was trimmed by 3 bases and the J gene end by 1 base; junction bases not matched to a gene: 4. This CDR3 comprises 16 residues. The germline gives CDR1 SGHNT, CDR2 YENEEA. In nucleotides, the CDR3 is TGTGCCAGCAGCTTGTCCAGCGGGAGGGGCACAGATACGCAGTATTTT. Residues: CASSLSSGRGTDTQYF. The variable domain in full, with the rest retrieved from reference TRBV11-3 and TRBJ2-3, is EAGVVQSPRYKIIEKKQPVAFWCNPISGHNTLYWYLQNLGQGPELLIRYENEEAVDDSQLPKDRFSAERLKGVDSTLKIQPAELGDSAVYLCASSLSSGRGTDTQYFGPGTRLTVL.

The genes are TRBV20-1 and TRBJ2-5; no clear D. Trimming left V 0 bases short and J 0 bases short, with 11 bases between. CDR3 length equals 15 residues. CDR1 is DFQATT, CDR2 SNEGSKA, per germline (reference sequence). CDR3 loop: CSARDQRVNQETQYF. CDR3 coding DNA: TGCAGTGCTAGAGATCAACGGGTGAACCAAGAGACCCAGTACTTC.

The V gene is TRBV4-2, the J gene TRBJ1-2; D remains ambiguous. CDR1 is LGHNA and CDR2 is YNFKEQ in the germline V gene. This CDR3 region has 16 residues. V was cut by 2 bases and J by 2 bases, with 15 bases left in between. CDR3 sequence (DNA): TGTGCCAGCAGCCAACCCGGTTTCGGCAGCAACTATGGCTACACCTTC. It encodes CASSQPGFGSNYGYTF.

This clonotype was counted a few times. The chain uses TRBV20-1 and TRBJ2-1, with D unresolved. V dropped 3 bases and J dropped 5 bases, with 17 bases sitting between them. The germline CDR1 and CDR2 sequences are DFQATT and SNEGSKA (reference sequence). The CDR3 runs to 15 residues. The CDR3 here is CSASSWASDHNEQFF. For the CDR3, the DNA is TGCAGTGCTAGTTCTTGGGCCTCTGATCACAATGAGCAGTTCTTC.

V gene TRBV6-5 combines with J gene TRBJ2-5; 14 bases align to TRBD2. The trim removed 4 bases at V and 2 bases at J, leaving 9 bases unmatched. CDR3 length: 18 residues. The germline V gene has CDR1 MNHEY and CDR2 SVGAGI. CDR3 sequence reads: CASSSGLAGGRRQETQYF. The CDR3, as DNA: TGTGCCAGCAGTTCCGGACTAGCGGGAGGCCGACGGCAAGAGACCCAGTACTTC.

V is TRBV6-1 and J is TRBJ1-1; 7 bases are a match to TRBD1. Trimming took 4 bases from V and 0 from J; bases not matched to a gene: 5. CDR1 is MNHNS, CDR2 SASEGT, per germline. This CDR3 contains 15 residues. CDR3 coding DNA: TGTGCCAGCAGTGGGGACAGCGCCATGAACACTGAAGCTTTCTTT. This gives the protein CASSGDSAMNTEAFF.

This chain connects TRBV7-8 to TRBJ1-1, with D unresolved. This CDR3 spans 11 amino acids. Germline assignment: CDR1 SGHVS and CDR2 FQNEAQ. Trimming stripped 3 bases from V and 1 base from J, with 0 bases between. In DNA form, the CDR3 reads TGTGCCAGCAGCTTGAACACTGAAGCTTTCTTT. Translation: CASSLNTEAFF.

In its sample, this clonotype was seen a few times. The rearrangement links TRBV11-3 to TRBJ2-1, with 12 bases aligning to TRBD1. With V trimmed by 3 bases and J by 9 bases, 12 bases remained unmatched. Germline assignment: CDR1 SGHNT and CDR2 YENEEA. The CDR3 covers 17 residues. The CDR3 bases are TGTGCCAGCAGCTTTAGCGGGCAACGGGACAGGGGGCTTGAGCAGTTCTTC. Protein product: CASSFSGQRDRGLEQFF.

This clonotype has only a few counts. The rearrangement uses TRBV28 and TRBJ1-2; D is ambiguous. The CDR3 contains 12 residues. V was trimmed by 2 bases and J by 4 bases, leaving 5 bases between them. Germline CDR1 is MDHEN and CDR2 is SYDVKM. CDR3 region: CASSLPGYGYTF. CDR3 nucleotides: TGTGCCAGCAGTTTACCCGGCTATGGCTACACCTTC.

The chain couples TRBV29-1 to TRBJ2-3, with 8 bases aligning to TRBD2. With V trimmed by 7 bases and J by 2 bases, 5 bases remained unmatched. The germline V gene encodes CDR1 SQVTM and CDR2 ANQGSEA. This CDR3 has 13 residues. In DNA form, the CDR3 reads TGCAGCGCAAACGGGGGGGCCACAGATACGCAGTATTTT. Amino acid sequence: CSANGGATDTQYF.

The chain uses TRBV6-1 and TRBJ1-1, with 7 bases matching TRBD1. The CDR3 loop spans 15 amino acids. The germline gives CDR1 MNHNS, CDR2 SASEGT. The J segment lost 5 bases and the V segment lost 6 bases, leaving 12 bases of the junction unmatched. The CDR3 loop is CASRAGHRGVTEAFF. In DNA form, the CDR3 reads TGTGCCAGCAGGGCGGGACACAGGGGAGTGACTGAAGCTTTCTTT.

The rearrangement links TRBV7-3 to TRBJ2-6; 13 bases are shared with TRBD2. The J segment lost 0 bases and the V segment lost 5 bases, leaving 7 bases of the junction unmatched. CDR1 and CDR2 from the germline V gene are SGHTA and FQGTGA. CDR3 length equals 19 residues. The CDR3 nucleotides read TGTGCCAGCAGCCCAAGACTAGCGGGGGGACTCTCTGGGGCCAACGTCCTGACTTTC. This sequence encodes CASSPRLAGGLSGANVLTF.

Turning to this clonotype: Without the conserved terminal phenylalanine or tryptophan, this CDR3 likely stems from a read error. The rearrangement joins TRBV7-8 to TRBJ1-1; TRBD1 matches at 7 bases. CDR3 length: 13 amino acids. Germline V lookup: CDR1 SGHVS, CDR2 FQNEAQ. V dropped 5 bases and J dropped 3; count of bases not matched to a gene: 3. The DNA for the CDR3 is TGTGCCAGCAGCCGAGGACAGGACACTGAAGCTTTCTTA. This translates into CASSRGQDTEAFL.

The chain combines TRBV11-2 with TRBJ1-1; D gene unclear. Trimming shortened V by 3 bases and J by 7 bases, and 15 bases separated the two germline ends. The CDR3 spans 14 residues. Germline lookup yields CDR1 SGHAT and CDR2 FQNNGV. DNA of the CDR3: TGTGCCAGCAGCTTGTATAGGCTGTTGAGTGAAGCTTTCTTT. Amino acids: CASSLYRLLSEAFF.

By frequency in the sample, this clonotype is medium-sized. This rearrangement joins TRBV10-3 to TRBJ2-7, with TRBD2 as a possible D gene (5 bases). The CDR3 sequence is 12 residues long. V lost 5 bases to trimming and J lost 11 bases, with 16 bases between them. The germline CDR1 and CDR2 sequences are ENHRY and SYGVKD. Written as DNA, the CDR3 is TGTGCCATCAGTCCCCCGGGGTCGCCTAAGTACTTC. Translation: CAISPPGSPKYF.

The chain joins TRBV20-1 to TRBJ2-3, with D unclear. The ends were cut back, 4 bases at V and 4 bases at J, with 6 bases in the middle. The CDR3 length is 11 residues. Germline-derived CDR1 and CDR2 are DFQATT and SNEGSKA (reference sequence). The CDR3 loop is CSANLADTQYF. The DNA of the CDR3 is TGCAGTGCTAACCTAGCAGATACGCAGTATTTT.

The rearrangement uses TRBV20-1 and TRBJ1-1, with D possibly being TRBD1 (5 bases). The CDR3 spans 17 residues. Trimming left V 3 bases short and J 1 base short, with 21 bases between. Germline CDR1 reads DFQATT; CDR2 reads SNEGSKA (reference sequence). Here the CDR3 DNA reads TGCAGTGCTAGCGGCCTCCGGAGAAGGGACCAGAACACTGAAGCTTTCTTT. This gives the protein CSASGLRRRDQNTEAFF.

This clonotype was seen more than once but under ten times. This chain links TRBV20-1 with TRBJ2-2; D remains ambiguous. The length of the CDR3 is 12 residues. Germline-derived CDR1 and CDR2 are DFQATT and SNEGSKA (reference sequence). Trimming took off 0 bases at V and 3 bases at J, with 2 bases between the two ends. Here the CDR3 reads CSARDYTGELFF. Here the CDR3 DNA reads TGCAGTGCTAGAGACTACACCGGGGAGCTGTTTTTT.

The chain is built from TRBV19 and TRBJ2-5, with no clear D. Germline CDR1 and CDR2: LNHDA and SQIVND (reference sequence). The CDR3 contains 13 residues. V was clipped by 4 bases and J by 5 bases, with 11 bases between them. The CDR3 region is CASSTYPRETQYF. Written as DNA, the CDR3 is TGTGCCAGTAGTACCTACCCCAGGGAGACCCAGTACTTC.

The sample holds a few counts of this clonotype. The V gene is TRBV7-2, the J gene TRBJ2-2, with D perhaps matching TRBD1 (6 bases). The V and J ends lost 5 bases and 1 base respectively, with 11 bases between them. The germline gives CDR1 SGHTA, CDR2 FQGNSA. The CDR3 is 15 residues long. In DNA, the CDR3 is TGTGCCAGCAGCCGAGAGACAGGGAACACCGGGGAGCTGTTTTTT. It codes for CASSRETGNTGELFF.

The chain uses TRBV20-1 and TRBJ2-3, with D perhaps matching TRBD1 or TRBD2 (6 bases each). The CDR3 totals 15 residues. V gave up 3 bases and J gave up 6 bases, with 19 bases separating them. The germline gives CDR1 DFQATT, CDR2 SNEGSKA (reference sequence). CDR3 bases: TGCAGTGCTAGGGACCCCTGGAGGGGGGCCGATACGCAGTATTTT. Translating it yields CSARDPWRGADTQYF.

The CDR3 DNA reads as TGTGCCAGCAGCTTGTGGACAGCTCAAGAGACCCAGTACTTC. Protein: CASSLWTAQETQYF. This sequence joins TRBV7-8 and TRBJ2-5, with D perhaps TRBD1 (6 bases). Germline CDR1 SGHVS, CDR2 FQNEAQ. CDR3 length: 14 residues. Trimming pared 3 bases from V and 2 bases from J, leaving 10 bases between. Full variable domain (outside the CDR3, taken from reference TRBV7-8 and TRBJ2-5): GAGVSQSPRYKVAKRGQDVALRCDPISGHVSLFWYQQALGQGPEFLTYFQNEAQLDKSGLPSDRFFAERPEGSVSTLKIQRTQQEDSAVYLCASSLWTAQETQYFGPGTRLLVL.

This clonotype occurred a few times. The chain links TRBV15 to TRBJ2-1, with a possible D match to TRBD1 (6 bases). V lost 4 bases, J lost 1 base, and 11 bases lay in between. The CDR3 covers 15 residues. Germline lookup yields CDR1 LNHNV and CDR2 YYDKDF (reference sequence). The CDR3 here is CATSTYTGSYNEQFF. In nucleotides, the CDR3 is TGTGCCACCAGCACCTACACAGGGTCCTACAATGAGCAGTTCTTC. The entire variable domain, with the rest obtained from reference TRBV15 and TRBJ2-1, is as follows: DAMVIQNPRYQVTQFGKPVTLSCSQTLNHNVMYWYQQKSSQAPKLLFHYYDKDFNNEADTPDNFQSRRPNTSFCFLDIRSPGLGDTAMYLCATSTYTGSYNEQFFGPGTRLTVL.

This clonotype was seen a few times. The CDR3 loop reads CASSFPGQGGQETQYF. The CDR3 bases are TGTGCCAGCAGCTTCCCTGGACAGGGAGGACAAGAGACCCAGTACTTC. The chain recombines TRBV7-9 with TRBJ2-5, with 8 bases aligning to TRBD1. The CDR3 length is 16 residues. V gave up 3 bases and J gave up 2 bases; unmatched junction bases: 8. Germline CDR1 reads SEHNR; CDR2 reads FQNEAQ (reference sequence).

The V gene is TRBV20-1, the J gene TRBJ2-7; 7 bases fit TRBD2. The CDR3 covers 14 residues. The germline CDR1 and CDR2 sequences are DFQATT and SNEGSKA (reference sequence). V was clipped by 6 bases and J by 1 base; unmatched bases: 9. This chain's CDR3 is CSAAPGGRSYEQYF. CDR3 nucleotides: TGCAGTGCAGCCCCCGGGGGGAGGTCCTACGAGCAGTACTTC.

This clonotype was counted between two and nine times. J is TRBJ1-2 and V is TRBV15; unclear D gene. The CDR3 runs 16 residues. Germline CDR1 LNHNV, CDR2 YYDKDF (reference sequence). The V gene lost 0 bases and the J gene lost 8 bases, with 19 bases spanning the gap. CDR3 coding DNA: TGTGCCACCAGCAGAGATCTGATCCCGCCTATCGGGGGCTACACCTTC. Its translation: CATSRDLIPPIGGYTF.

The V and J genes are TRBV6-4 and TRBJ2-1; 8 bases agree with TRBD1. Trimming at V came to 6 bases and at J to 8 bases, leaving 6 bases not matched to a gene. From germline, CDR1 is MRHNA and CDR2 SNTAGT. The CDR3 consists of 13 residues. DNA for the CDR3: TGTGCCAGCAGCCAAGACAGGGGCTATGAGCAGTTCTTC. Translation: CASSQDRGYEQFF.

This clonotype was counted only a few times. The genes are TRBV4-2 and TRBJ2-5; D not certain. The germline V gene encodes CDR1 LGHNA and CDR2 YNFKEQ. This CDR3 has 15 residues. Trimming left V 0 bases short and J 4 bases short, with 12 bases between. The CDR3 sequence is CASSQDLGKGETQYF. The CDR3, as DNA: TGTGCCAGCAGCCAAGATTTAGGGAAGGGAGAGACCCAGTACTTC.